These T cell receptor beta chains were read from a single sample in a study of T cells in localized non-small cell lung cancer. Sequencing was performed with immunoSEQ multiplex PCR; in TCRdb, only in-frame clones are kept and a portion is missing. Among around 1,300 clones listed, roughly 23% were seen once. The sequences come from lung tumor tissue, collected before any cancer treatment. These receptor sequences come from a man aged 40-75 years with stage III lung adenocarcinoma. The CDR3 runs from the conserved cysteine through the conserved F or W. The D gene is left open where the match is weak. Clone size is stated in some rows and not others, as once, few, many or a class when expanded.

abundance | j_gene | v_gene | d_gene | CDR3aa | CDR3nt
NA | TRBJ2-3 | TRBV11-3 | TRBD2 | CASSLQSGGFSTDTQYF | TGTGCCAGCAGCTTACAAAGCGGGGGCTTTAGCACAGATACGCAGTATTTT
NA | TRBJ2-3 | TRBV28 | NA | CASTPEDRFTDTQYF | TGTGCCAGCACCCCCGAGGACAGATTCACAGATACGCAGTATTTT
NA | TRBJ1-5 | TRBV28 | NA | CASSFTDQPQHF | TGTGCCAGCAGTTTTACGGACCAGCCCCAGCATTTT
once | TRBJ1-1 | TRBV18 | TRBD1 | CASSHETVGQGSTEAFF | TGTGCCAGCTCACACGAAACAGTGGGACAGGGAAGCACTGAAGCTTTCTTT
NA | TRBJ1-2 | TRBV5-1 | TRBD1 | CASSLAAGTAYGYTF | TGCGCCAGCAGCTTGGCAGCGGGGACAGCCTATGGCTACACCTTC
NA | TRBJ1-4 | TRBV11-3 | NA | CASSLGTANEKLFF | TGTGCCAGCAGCCTGGGGACGGCTAATGAAAAACTGTTTTTT
few | TRBJ1-1 | TRBV30 | NA | CAWSPSGRGFTEAFF | TGTGCCTGGAGTCCCTCTGGACGGGGGTTCACTGAAGCTTTCTTT
NA | TRBJ2-2 | TRBV5-1 | NA | CASSLGENTGELFF | TGCGCCAGCAGCTTGGGAGAGAACACCGGGGAGCTGTTTTTT
NA | TRBJ2-5 | TRBV5-1 | NA | CASSLGGNGETQYF | TGCGCCAGCAGCTTGGGAGGGAATGGGGAGACCCAGTACTTC
few | TRBJ2-7 | TRBV7-5 | NA | CASSPQGAGGGEQYF | TGTGCCAGCAGCCCCCAGGGAGCAGGGGGGGGCGAGCAGTACTTC
medium-sized | TRBJ1-1 | TRBV6-8 | TRBD1 | CAIRTGELAEAFF | TGTGCCATTCGGACAGGGGAATTAGCTGAAGCTTTCTTT
NA | TRBJ2-1 | TRBV19 | NA | CASIATGYNEQFF | TGTGCCAGTATCGCCACAGGGTACAATGAGCAGTTCTTC
few | TRBJ2-3 | TRBV6-8 | NA | CAIRHSVGTDTQYF | TGTGCCATCCGCCACAGTGTGGGGACAGATACGCAGTATTTT
few | TRBJ1-4 | TRBV9 | NA | CASSVGTSEKLFF | TGTGCCAGCAGCGTAGGTACGAGTGAAAAACTGTTTTTT
NA | TRBJ2-3 | TRBV30 | TRBD2 | CAWSVGLATDTQYF | TGTGCCTGGAGTGTAGGACTAGCGACAGATACGCAGTATTTT
NA | TRBJ2-5 | TRBV6-8 | TRBD1 | CASRIPGQGKETQYF | TGTGCCAGCAGGATCCCGGGACAGGGAAAGGAGACCCAGTACTTC
large | TRBJ1-1 | TRBV29-1 | TRBD1 | CSVETGGNTEAFF | TGCAGCGTTGAAACAGGGGGGAACACTGAAGCTTTCTTT
few | TRBJ2-7 | TRBV28 | TRBD2 | CASRKSRAGVAGGSYEQYF | TGTGCCAGCAGAAAGTCCCGTGCAGGGGTGGCGGGAGGCTCCTACGAGCAGTACTTC
NA | TRBJ2-7 | TRBV28 | NA | CASSRDSSYEQYF | TGTGCCAGCAGCCGGGACTCCTCCTACGAGCAGTACTTC
NA | TRBJ2-4 | TRBV28 | NA | CASIGGSLGGKNIQYF | TGTGCCAGCATTGGCGGGTCTCTTGGGGGCAAAAACATTCAGTACTTC
NA | TRBJ2-6 | TRBV6-8 | NA | CASSVEEPSLSGANVLTF | TGTGCCAGCAGTGTGGAGGAGCCGTCCCTCTCTGGGGCCAACGTCCTGACTTTC
NA | TRBJ2-7 | TRBV10-1 | NA | CASSEGGEQYF | TGCGCCAGCAGTGAAGGGGGAGAGCAGTACTTC
few | TRBJ2-1 | TRBV11-3 | TRBD2 | CASSSGLAVYNEQFF | TGTGCCAGCAGCTCCGGACTAGCGGTATACAATGAGCAGTTCTTC
NA | TRBJ2-7 | TRBV6-8 | TRBD2 | CASARETSGGSYEQYF | TGTGCCAGCGCCCGAGAAACTAGCGGGGGGTCCTACGAGCAGTACTTC
NA | TRBJ1-1 | TRBV11-3 | TRBD1 | CASTVDRVYTEAFF | TGTGCCAGCACCGTAGACAGGGTGTACACTGAAGCTTTCTTT
NA | TRBJ1-4 | TRBV18 | NA | CASSGQGSEKLFF | TGTGCCAGCTCGGGGCAGGGTAGTGAAAAACTGTTTTTT
large | TRBJ2-7 | TRBV6-8 | TRBD1 | CASSYSGQGLSFEQYF | TGTGCCAGCAGTTACTCCGGACAGGGTCTATCCTTCGAGCAGTACTTC